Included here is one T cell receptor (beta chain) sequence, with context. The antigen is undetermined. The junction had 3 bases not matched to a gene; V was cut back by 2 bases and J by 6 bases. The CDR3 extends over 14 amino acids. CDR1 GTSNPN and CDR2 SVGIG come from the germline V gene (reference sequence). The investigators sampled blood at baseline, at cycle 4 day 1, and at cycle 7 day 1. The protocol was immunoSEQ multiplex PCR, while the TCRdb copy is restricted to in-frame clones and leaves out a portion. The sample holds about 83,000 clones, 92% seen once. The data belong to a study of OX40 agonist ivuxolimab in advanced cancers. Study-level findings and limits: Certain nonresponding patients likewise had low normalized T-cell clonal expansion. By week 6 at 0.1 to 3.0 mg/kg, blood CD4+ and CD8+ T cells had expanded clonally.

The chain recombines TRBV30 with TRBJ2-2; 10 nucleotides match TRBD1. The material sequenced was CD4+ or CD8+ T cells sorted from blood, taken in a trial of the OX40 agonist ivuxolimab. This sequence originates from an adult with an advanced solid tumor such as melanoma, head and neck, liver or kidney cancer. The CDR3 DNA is TGTGCCTGGAGTTCCGGGACAGGGGCCGGGGAGCTGTTTTTT. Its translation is CAWSSGTGAGELFF.